These T cell receptor beta chains were read from a single sample in a study of blood T cell repertoires in COVID-19. Sequenced by immunoSEQ multiplex PCR; TCRdb stores in-frame clones only, minus some. The data show 110,000 to 150,000 clones, around 85% seen once. The sequencing input was peripheral blood. Receptors originate from a man aged 50 or older with acute or convalescent COVID-19. Each CDR3 is given with its conserved first and last residue. The order of the fields is CDR3 DNA, CDR3 protein, J gene, V gene, clone size, D gene. D genes are given only for firm matches. The listing skips clone size in some rows; elsewhere it reads once, few, many or a size class.

TGTGCCAGCAGCTTAAATCTCCAAGAGACCCAGTACTTC,CASSLNLQETQYF,TRBJ2-5,TRBV11-1,-,-
TGTGCCAGCAGTCCACTAGCTCATGAATACAATGAGCAGTTCTTC,CASSPLAHEYNEQFF,TRBJ2-1,TRBV11-3,-,-
TGTGCCAGCAGCCCCACTCACTATAACTATGGCTACACCTTC,CASSPTHYNYGYTF,TRBJ1-2,TRBV3-1/TRBV3-2,once,-
TGTGCCAGTAGTAGGGTGGGGGGACAGAAGTACCCTGAAGCTTTCTTT,CASSRVGGQKYPEAFF,TRBJ1-1,TRBV19,-,TRBD1
TGTGCCAGTAGTTATGCGCGCGGGGAGCTGTTTTTT,CASSYARGELFF,TRBJ2-2,TRBV19,-,-
TGCGCCAGCAGTCAATCGATGAGCCAATCTAGCGGGAGGATGTCCTACGAGCAGTACTTC,CASSQSMSQSSGRMSYEQYF,TRBJ2-7,TRBV23-1,-,TRBD2
TGCGCCAGCAGCCAAGAGAGACAGGGGTGGAATTCACCCCTCCACTTT,CASSQERQGWNSPLHF,TRBJ1-6,TRBV4-1,-,TRBD1
TGTGCCAGCAGTTACAAGGGGGAAACTGAAGCTTTCTTT,CASSYKGETEAFF,TRBJ1-1,TRBV6-5,-,-
TGTGCCAGCAGTTTCGGAGGGTCGAGCAATCAGCCCCAGCATTTT,CASSFGGSSNQPQHF,TRBJ1-5,TRBV28,-,-
TGTGCCAGCAGCCAAGACGGACTTACCGGCTATTCACCCCTCCACTTT,CASSQDGLTGYSPLHF,TRBJ1-6,TRBV4-2,-,-
TGTGCCACCAGCAGAGAAGACGGGTATGGCTACACCTTC,CATSREDGYGYTF,TRBJ1-2,TRBV15,-,-
TGTGCCACCACGGAGAGGCGGGAGGGCCCCGGGAATGAGCAGTTCTTC,CATTERREGPGNEQFF,TRBJ2-1,TRBV10-3,-,TRBD2
TGTGCCAGCAGGACAGGGACAGTGGGGCCCCTCCACTTT,CASRTGTVGPLHF,TRBJ1-6,TRBV28,-,TRBD1
TGTGCCAGCAGCCCCGGGACTAGCGGGAGAAGGGAGCAGTTCTTC,CASSPGTSGRREQFF,TRBJ2-1,TRBV5-4,-,TRBD2
TGTGCCAGCAGCCACCGGACAGGGAATGGCTATGGCTACACCTTC,CASSHRTGNGYGYTF,TRBJ1-2,TRBV3-1/TRBV3-2,-,TRBD1
TGTGCCAGCAGTGACAGTCCCTACGAGCAGTACTTC,CASSDSPYEQYF,TRBJ2-7,TRBV27,-,-
TGCGCCAGCAGCGCGGGGACGGCAGGAAACACCATATATTTT,CASSAGTAGNTIYF,TRBJ1-3,TRBV5-1,-,-
TGTGCCAGCAGCCCTCTAGCTAGCGGGAGGGCGCATGAGCAGTTCTTC,CASSPLASGRAHEQFF,TRBJ2-1,TRBV3-1/TRBV3-2,-,TRBD2
TGCAGCGGGGGCGAGGGGCAGGGCTACACCTTC,CSGGEGQGYTF,TRBJ1-2,TRBV29-1,-,-
TGTGCCAGCAGTGAGCCCCGGGTAGCGGGGGGCGAGACCCAGTACTTC,CASSEPRVAGGETQYF,TRBJ2-5,TRBV2,-,TRBD2
TGTGCCAGCAGTGAAGGAGTCGGCGGGAGTCTCTACAATGAGCAGTTCTTC,CASSEGVGGSLYNEQFF,TRBJ2-1,TRBV6-1,-,TRBD2
TGTGCCAGCAGCCCCCGGACAGGGAACACCGGGGAGCTGTTTTTT,CASSPRTGNTGELFF,TRBJ2-2,TRBV7-2,-,TRBD1
TGTGCCAGCAGCGCAGAGGGAAGGACTGAAGCTTTCTTT,CASSAEGRTEAFF,TRBJ1-1,TRBV7-3,-,-
TGTGCCACCGACAGAAAAAAGCAGGGCTACTCCTACGAGCAGTACTTC,CATDRKKQGYSYEQYF,TRBJ2-7,TRBV6-6,-,-
TGTGCCAGCAGCCCCCAAGGGGGAAGTTCCCTACACTCTGGAAACACCATATATTTT,CASSPQGGSSLHSGNTIYF,TRBJ1-3,TRBV5-5,few,-
TGCGCCAGCAGCCCCAGACAGGGAGAGTATAGCAATCAGCCCCAGCATTTT,CASSPRQGEYSNQPQHF,TRBJ1-5,TRBV4-1,few,TRBD1
TGCGCCAGCAGCCGGGACAGGGGAGGGGACAATGAGCAGTTCTTC,CASSRDRGGDNEQFF,TRBJ2-1,TRBV5-1,once,TRBD1
TGTGCCAGCAGTGAAGTGACGGGGATATCGGGCAATCAGCCCCAGCATTTT,CASSEVTGISGNQPQHF,TRBJ1-5,TRBV2,-,-
TGTGCCAGCAGCTTATTTATCGTGGTAGCGAGAGCCTACGAGCAGTACTTC,CASSLFIVVARAYEQYF,TRBJ2-7,TRBV7-8,-,-
TGTGCCAGCGGGTCGACAGACAATGAGCAGTTCTTC,CASGSTDNEQFF,TRBJ2-1,TRBV7-3,-,-
TGTGCCAGCGGCGGGATACAGGGGGCGGCAGACTATGGCTACACCTTC,CASGGIQGAADYGYTF,TRBJ1-2,TRBV7-9,-,TRBD1
TGTGCCAGCAGCGTAGTTGGGCCCGAGGGAGAGACCCAGTACTTC,CASSVVGPEGETQYF,TRBJ2-5,TRBV9,-,-
TGTGCCAGCAGCTCTACCAGGATCTCCTACGAGCAGTACTTC,CASSSTRISYEQYF,TRBJ2-7,TRBV11-2,-,-
TGCGCCAGCAGCATCGGGACATTGAACACTGAAGCTTTCTTT,CASSIGTLNTEAFF,TRBJ1-1,TRBV5-1,-,-
TGTGCCAGCAGCTTATTCCCCAGGGGCTCCTACGAGCAGTACTTC,CASSLFPRGSYEQYF,TRBJ2-7,TRBV11-1,few,-
TGTGCCTGGAGTGTACTAGGGCTAGCGGGAGCGGGCGGGGAGCTGTTTTTT,CAWSVLGLAGAGGELFF,TRBJ2-2,TRBV30,-,TRBD2
TGTGCCAGCAGTTTCGCCGGGGAGCTGTTTTTT,CASSFAGELFF,TRBJ2-2,TRBV12-3/TRBV12-4,-,-
TGTGCCAGCAGCAGCCCGGGACTAGCGGGAAGGGAGCAGTACTTC,CASSSPGLAGREQYF,TRBJ2-7,TRBV28,-,TRBD2
TGTGCCAGCAGTAGCGACAGGGGGCCAACTGAAGCTTTCTTT,CASSSDRGPTEAFF,TRBJ1-1,TRBV6-5,-,TRBD1
TGTGCCAGCAGCTTTACAGGGAGAGGAGACACTGAAGCTTTCTTT,CASSFTGRGDTEAFF,TRBJ1-1,TRBV7-2,-,-
TGTGCCTCATCCAGGGGGCCTACTGGAAACACCATATATTTT,CASSRGPTGNTIYF,TRBJ1-3,TRBV6-5,-,TRBD1
TGTGCCAGTAGTATGAACAGCATGAACACTGAAGCTTTCTTT,CASSMNSMNTEAFF,TRBJ1-1,TRBV19,-,-
TGTGCCTGGAGTGTAGGGCAGGGGGCAGTCTTTGGCTACACCTTC,CAWSVGQGAVFGYTF,TRBJ1-2,TRBV30,-,TRBD1
TGTGCCAGCACCACCACCGGGACAGGGACTGAAAAACTGTTTTTT,CASTTTGTGTEKLFF,TRBJ1-4,TRBV28,once,TRBD1
TGTGCCAGCAGCTCCGGACTTAGGAATTCACCCCTCCACTTT,CASSSGLRNSPLHF,TRBJ1-6,TRBV5-4,few,-
TGTGCCAGCTCAGGACAGGGGGGTTCTGGGGCCAACGTCCTGACTTTC,CASSGQGGSGANVLTF,TRBJ2-6,TRBV18,-,TRBD1
TGCGCCAGCAGCTTAGGCAGGGGTACCGAGCAGTACTTC,CASSLGRGTEQYF,TRBJ2-7,TRBV5-1,-,-
TGCGCCAGCGATACCGGGACAGGGGGCGCGGCTGGCTACACCTTC,CASDTGTGGAAGYTF,TRBJ1-2,TRBV5-1,-,TRBD1
TGTGCCAGCAGTGAAGGTGGGGAGGGCATGAACACTGAAGCTTTCTTT,CASSEGGEGMNTEAFF,TRBJ1-1,TRBV25-1,-,-